This section outlines one T cell receptor beta chain sequence together with its context. What it recognizes is unknown. The data are from a study of blood T cells in healthy people across ages. PCR was performed a second time for about 7 to 12 cycles using a sample-barcoded 5' primer and a J-beta primer mix. TCRdb re-called the 5' RACE reads with MiXCR, one entry per CDR3 protein. The repertoire includes about a million distinct CDR3 sequences, roughly half of them detected once, and over 20% sits in the top ten. Study outcomes and limitations: Observed TCR beta diversity showed a strong correlation with the percentage of naive T cells as measured by flow cytometry. Per million T cells, TCR beta diversity dropped about linearly as age rose.

Caucasian, healthy and from Russia, the donors were aged between about 6 and 90. It was approximately 10 milliliters of peripheral blood that were drawn from each donor. The sequence was obtained from a woman aged 55-69 years in good health. The material sequenced was blood.

CDR3 in DNA: TGCGCCAGCAGTGAGACCCGAGCGGGACGGGAGACCCAGTACTTC. This gives the protein CASSETRAGRETQYF. This chain uses TRBV10-1 with TRBJ2-5, with 7 bases identical to TRBD2. This CDR3 spans 15 amino acids. The V segment lost 2 bases and the J segment 5 bases; nucleotides outside the gene matches: 8. The V gene's germline CDR1 is WNHNN and CDR2 SYGVQD (reference sequence).